One sample yielded the 6 T cell receptor beta chains listed below, sequenced in a study of cytomegalovirus exposure and HLA in healthy donors. In the PCR, 60 Vbeta and 13 Jbeta primers were used. Method: immunoSEQ multiplex PCR; TCRdb's copy keeps in-frame clones and lacks some. The sample lists about 150,000 clones, around 80% occurring once. Material: PBMCs. The receptors were gathered from a woman in her forties or fifties in good health and CMV-seropositive.

V usage is TRBV5-1 and J usage is TRBJ2-7, with a possible D match to TRBD1 (6 bases). Trimming left V 4 bases short and J 6 bases short, with 14 bases between. The germline gives CDR1 SGHRS, CDR2 YFSETQ. This CDR3 spans 13 amino acids. CDR3: CASSQAQGSEQYF. DNA of the CDR3: TGCGCCAGCAGCCAAGCACAGGGTAGCGAGCAGTACTTC.

The chain joins TRBV19 to TRBJ2-1; 8 positions match TRBD1. Losses at the gene ends were 3 bases for V and 2 bases for J; bases not matched to a gene: 15. This CDR3 spans 19 amino acids. Germline CDR1 LNHDA, CDR2 SQIVND (reference sequence). The CDR3 nucleotides are TGTGCCAGTAGTATCTCCGCCCGAGGACAGGGCGGAACCTACAATGAGCAGTTCTTC. It codes for CASSISARGQGGTYNEQFF.

The chain carries TRBV29-1 and TRBJ1-1; D perhaps matches TRBD1 (5 bases). V was shortened by 4 bases and J by 1 base, with 7 bases between the two germline ends. The CDR3 loop spans 12 amino acids. Germline V gene sequence: CDR1 SQVTM, CDR2 ANQGSEA. The CDR3 sequence is CSVGQSNTEAFF. The CDR3 nucleotides read TGCAGCGTTGGACAGTCGAACACTGAAGCTTTCTTT. Full variable domain (rest looked up from reference TRBV29-1 and TRBJ1-1): SAVISQKPSRDICQRGTSLTIQCQVDSQVTMMFWYRQQPGQSLTLIATANQGSEATYESGFVIDKFPISRPNLTFSTLTVSNMSPEDSSIYLCSVGQSNTEAFFGQGTRLTVV.

The rearrangement links TRBV6-1 to TRBJ2-1; tentative D call: TRBD1 (6 bases). The V and J ends lost 1 base and 6 bases respectively, with 13 bases between them. Germline values: CDR1 MNHNS, CDR2 SASEGT. The CDR3 has 15 residues. The CDR3 sequence: CASSEVRGGLNEQFF. The CDR3, as DNA: TGTGCCAGCAGTGAAGTCAGGGGTGGTCTCAATGAGCAGTTCTTC.

J is TRBJ1-2 and V is TRBV7-8; D unclear. The CDR3 spans 15 residues. Trimming removed 1 base at V and 4 bases at J, with 13 bases between. CDR1 and CDR2 (germline): SGHVS, FQNEAQ. The CDR3 sequence: CASSLGSRIGYGYTF. Written as DNA, the CDR3 is TGTGCCAGCAGCTTAGGATCGCGGATTGGCTATGGCTACACCTTC.

This clone turned up a few times. DNA of the CDR3: TGTGCCAGCAGCTCCCGCGGGAGCCTCTACGAGCAGTACTTC. Translated, it gives CASSSRGSLYEQYF. V and J are TRBV7-8 and TRBJ2-7; 7 nucleotides agree with TRBD2. Trimming cost V 4 bases and J 3 bases; bases outside gene matches: 6. In germline, CDR1 is SGHVS, CDR2 FQNEAQ. The CDR3 runs to 14 residues.